What follows are 9 T cell receptor beta chains derived from one specimen sequenced in a study of neoadjuvant anti-PD-1 for oral cavity cancer. Measured with immunoSEQ multiplex PCR; TCRdb has only the in-frame clones, and not every one. The table lists several thousand clones, roughly 79% of them singletons. The sequenced sample was PBMCs, obtained before nivolumab (anti-PD-1) treatment. These TCRs come from a person aged 35-79 years with oral cavity squamous cell carcinoma.

This clone was detected a few times. The rearrangement joins TRBV10-3 to TRBJ1-6; D unclear. Trimming removed 9 bases from V and 4 bases from J, with 13 bases in between. CDR3 size: 14 residues. Looked up from germline, CDR1 is ENHRY and CDR2 is SYGVKD. CDR3 DNA sequence: TGTGCCATACAACAAGTCATGTATAATTCACCCCTCCACTTT. Its protein is CAIQQVMYNSPLHF.

The chain combines TRBV11-2 with TRBJ1-6, with a tentative D call TRBD1 (6 bases). V dropped 1 base and J dropped 10 bases, with 17 bases sitting between them. The CDR3 runs 16 residues. The germline CDR1 and CDR2 sequences are SGHAT and FQNNGV. The CDR3 DNA sequence: TGTGCCAGCAGCTTAGGGCGGGGGGCGAGGGAGTCACCCCTCCACTTT. Its translation: CASSLGRGARESPLHF.

This rearrangement joins TRBV5-6 to TRBJ2-7, with 8 bases that match TRBD2. The V gene end was trimmed by 1 base and the J gene end by 5 bases; junction bases not matched to a gene: 2. The CDR3 covers 13 residues. Germline lookup yields CDR1 SGHDT and CDR2 YYEEEE. DNA for the CDR3: TGTGCCAGCAGCTTGCCGGGACTAGACGAGCAGTACTTC. Its translation is CASSLPGLDEQYF. Full variable domain (missing parts from reference TRBV5-6 and TRBJ2-7): DAGVTQSPTHLIKTRGQQVTLRCSPKSGHDTVSWYQQALGQGPQFIFQYYEEEERQRGNFPDRFSGHQFPNYSSELNVNALLLGDSALYLCASSLPGLDEQYFGPGTRLTVT.

The chain couples TRBV13 to TRBJ1-1, with D unresolved. Trimming pared 4 bases from V and 0 bases from J, leaving 24 bases between. This CDR3 region has 19 residues. Germline lookup yields CDR1 PRHDT and CDR2 FYEKMQ (reference sequence). CDR3 nucleotides: TGTGCCAGCAGCTCAGAACAGTTCCGGGTCGGCTTGGTGAACACTGAAGCTTTCTTT. Translated, it gives CASSSEQFRVGLVNTEAFF.

This clone was seen just once. V usage is TRBV19 and J usage is TRBJ1-1; D perhaps matches TRBD1 (5 bases). Germline V gene sequence: CDR1 LNHDA, CDR2 SQIVND (reference sequence). The CDR3 has 13 amino acids. V was pared by 8 bases and J by 4 bases, with 14 bases between. In DNA form, the CDR3 reads TGTGCCAGTTCCGAGGGGATCCGCACTGAAGCTTTCTTT. It translates to CASSEGIRTEAFF.

This chain uses TRBV14 with TRBJ2-7; 8 positions agree with TRBD1. This CDR3 is built from 21 residues. Per the germline V gene, CDR1 is SGHDN and CDR2 is FVKESK. With V trimmed by 0 bases and J by 7 bases, 26 bases remained unmatched. The CDR3 region is CASSQDLYLPHGETGEWEQYF. CDR3 sequence (DNA): TGTGCCAGCAGCCAAGATCTATACCTACCTCACGGAGAGACAGGGGAATGGGAGCAGTACTTC.

The count of this clone is one. The J gene is TRBJ1-5, the V gene TRBV2, with 7 nucleotides matching TRBD1. Germline V CDR1 and CDR2: SNHLY, FYNNEI. CDR3 length: 13 amino acids. V dropped 6 bases and J dropped 6; count of bases not matched to a gene: 5. CDR3 in DNA: TGTGCCAGCAGAGGGGGCCTGGGTCAGCCCCAGCATTTT. The encoded protein is CASRGGLGQPQHF.

Points on this clone: Its ends do not fully match the called genes, so a read error is possible. V gene TRBV4-1 combines with J gene TRBJ1-2; D not resolved. The CDR3 has 14 residues. The germline V gene encodes CDR1 MGHRA and CDR2 YSYEKL. The CDR3 protein is CASSQNQRQLGWSF. The CDR3, as DNA: TGCGCCAGCAGCCAAAATCAGCGGCAATTGGGATGGTCCTTC.

J is TRBJ2-2 and V is TRBV19; D is undetermined. V lost 1 base and J 0 bases, leaving 3 bases between the germline ends. Germline CDR1 is LNHDA and CDR2 is SQIVND (reference sequence). CDR3 size: 14 residues. CDR3 DNA sequence: TGTGCCAGTAGTATAGTGTCGAACACCGGGGAGCTGTTTTTT. Protein product: CASSIVSNTGELFF.